The 10 T cell receptor beta chains in this list originate from one sample, sequenced in a study of T cells in Graves' hyperthyroidism and ophthalmopathy. Template material for amplifying TCR beta CDR3 regions consisted of RNA transcripts. An initial round of RT-PCR targeting the TCR CDR3 relied on the HTBI primer set. TCRdb processed the multiplex PCR reads anew with MiXCR; each CDR3 protein has one entry. The table shows roughly 700,000 distinct CDR3 sequences, with roughly a sixth occurring only once. Sequencing input: blood. Receptors were obtained from a man between 50 and 59 years old with Graves' hyperthyroidism.

The sample holds many counts of this clonotype. The chain uses TRBV12-3 or TRBV12-4 and TRBJ2-7; the match to TRBD2 covers 9 bases. V shed 6 bases and J 3 bases; nucleotides not matched to a gene: 9. This CDR3 comprises 15 residues. The CDR3 sequence: CASSTTSGHDYEQYF. CDR3 bases: TGTGCCAGCAGCACGACTAGCGGTCATGACTACGAGCAGTACTTC.

This clonotype was detected many times. The rearrangement joins TRBV27 to TRBJ2-1, with D possibly being TRBD1 or TRBD2 (5 bases each). The CDR3 loop spans 15 amino acids. Trimming took 5 bases from V and 4 from J, leaving 15 bases between them. Germline V CDR1 and CDR2: MNHEY, SMNVEV (reference sequence). The CDR3, as DNA: TGTGCCAGCAGTCGAGGGACCGCCGTATACAATGAGCAGTTCTTC. Its protein is CASSRGTAVYNEQFF.

The chain couples TRBV7-9 to TRBJ1-4; D gene uncertain. The CDR3 is 17 residues long. The germline gives CDR1 SEHNR, CDR2 FQNEAQ (reference sequence). V was pared by 6 bases and J by 0 bases, with 17 bases between. CDR3 nucleotides: TGTGCCAGCAGTTTAACCCCAACACCGGCAACTAATGAAAAACTGTTTTTT. It codes for CASSLTPTPATNEKLFF. Combining the CDR3 with reference TRBV7-9 and TRBJ1-4 gives the whole variable domain DTGVSQNPRHKITKRGQNVTFRCDPISEHNRLYWYRQTLGQGPEFLTYFQNEAQLEKSRLLSDRFSAERPKGSFSTLEIQRTEQGDSAMYLCASSLTPTPATNEKLFFGSGTQLSVL.

Remarks on this clonotype: This CDR3 is missing its conserved last phenylalanine or tryptophan, likely due to a read error. J is TRBJ2-1 and V is TRBV9; D is perhaps TRBD2 (6 bases). Trimming took 4 bases from V and 0 from J, leaving 11 bases between them. The CDR3 sequence is 15 residues long. Germline values: CDR1 SGDLS, CDR2 YYNGEE. This CDR3 reads CASSFGGNSYNEQFC. DNA of the CDR3: TGTGCCAGCAGCTTCGGGGGAAACTCCTACAATGAGCAGTTCTGC.

J is TRBJ1-2 and V is TRBV7-9; 7 bases agree with TRBD1. With 5 bases clipped from V and 3 bases from J, the junction kept 12 bases outside the gene matches. The CDR3 covers 16 residues. Germline CDR1 and CDR2: SEHNR and FQNEAQ (reference sequence). The CDR3 DNA reads TGTGCCAGCAGCGGAGGCCCCACAGGGGCGGACTATGGCTACACCTTC. This codes for CASSGGPTGADYGYTF. Full variable domain (outside the CDR3, taken from reference TRBV7-9 and TRBJ1-2): DTGVSQNPRHKITKRGQNVTFRCDPISEHNRLYWYRQTLGQGPEFLTYFQNEAQLEKSRLLSDRFSAERPKGSFSTLEIQRTEQGDSAMYLCASSGGPTGADYGYTFGSGTRLTVV.

CDR3 amino acids: CASSSDGIRGYTF. CDR3 bases: TGTGCCAGCAGTTCGGACGGAATAAGAGGCTACACCTTC. V and J are TRBV28 and TRBJ1-2; D unclear. V shed 4 bases and J shed 8 bases, with 14 bases lying between them. Looked up from germline, CDR1 is MDHEN and CDR2 is SYDVKM. CDR3 length: 13 residues.

This clonotype was found many times. The V and J genes are TRBV5-1 and TRBJ2-5; 10 bases map to TRBD2. There are 19 residues in the CDR3. V lost 1 base to trimming and J lost 5 bases; unmatched junction nucleotides: 17. The germline V gene encodes CDR1 SGHRS and CDR2 YFSETQ. This chain's CDR3 is CASSLSGTPAASGSETQYF. Here the CDR3 DNA reads TGCGCCAGCAGCTTGTCGGGGACGCCGGCGGCTAGCGGGAGTGAGACCCAGTACTTC.

This clonotype was seen at least ten times. The chain carries TRBV10-3 and TRBJ1-4; 7 bases line up with TRBD1. CDR3 size: 15 residues. Trimming at V came to 6 bases and at J to 0 bases, leaving 4 bases not matched to a gene. In germline, CDR1 is ENHRY, CDR2 SYGVKD. CDR3 in amino acids: CAISDTGATNEKLFF. The CDR3 nucleotides are TGTGCCATCAGCGATACAGGGGCAACTAATGAAAAACTGTTTTTT.

Remarks on this clonotype: This clone may be a read error of a much larger clone one base away. The chain employs TRBV7-8 and TRBJ1-4; 7 bases line up with TRBD1. V was clipped by 1 base and J by 5 bases; unmatched bases: 10. The CDR3 runs to 17 residues. The germline CDR1 and CDR2 sequences are SGHVS and FQNEAQ. For the CDR3, the DNA is TGTGCCAGCAGCTTAGTAACAGGGGCGAAGGTGAATGAAAAACTGTTTTTT. This translates into CASSLVTGAKVNEKLFF.

Points on this clonotype: At one of its ends the junction is not consistent with the germline gene, which may arise from a read error. The genes are TRBV4-3 and TRBJ1-4; D is undetermined. The germline V gene encodes CDR1 LGHNA and CDR2 YSLEER. The CDR3 runs 17 residues. The CDR3 sequence is CASSQDYEGHEDEKLVF. The CDR3 DNA is TGCGCCAGCAGCCAAGATTATGAGGGCCATGAAGATGAAAAACTGGTTTTT.